The present TCR beta chain was sequenced within a study of blood T cell repertoires in COVID-19. The table came from immunoSEQ multiplex PCR; TCRdb's copy has only in-frame clones and leaves some out. The data show about 310,000 clones, around 87% seen once. The V gene's germline CDR1 is MNHEY and CDR2 SVGAGI. The V end was cut by 0 bases, the J end by 4 bases, with 12 bases between. This CDR3 spans 15 amino acids. This clone was counted only a few times. The chain has TRBV6-5 and TRBJ1-1, with a possible D match to TRBD1 (5 bases). Sequencing was performed on peripheral blood. The TCR originated in a man in his fifties with active or convalescent COVID-19. The CDR3 DNA follows: TGTGCCAGCAGTTACTCGATTGGCGGGGGCACTGAAGCTTTCTTT. It specifies CASSYSIGGGTEAFF.